The rows below give T cell receptor beta chains drawn from one sample of a study of cytomegalovirus exposure and HLA in healthy donors. TCRdb's table, derived via immunoSEQ multiplex PCR, lists solely in-frame clones and lacks some. Here the sample spans some 72,000 clones, about 96% being singletons. The sample consisted of PBMCs. These TCRs come from a man younger than 35 in good health and CMV-seropositive. Both conserved end residues are part of each CDR3. D genes are given only for firm matches. Part of the rows lack a size; the others show once, few, many or a class for expanded clones.

J | length | size | V | D | DNA | CDR3
TRBJ2-3 | 18 | . | TRBV5-1 | TRBD2 | TGCGCCAGCAGCGAAAATCGACTAGCGGGAGTTCTGGGAGATACGCAGTATTTT | CASSENRLAGVLGDTQYF
TRBJ2-1 | 14 | . | TRBV11-3 | TRBD2 | TGTGCCAGCGGACCCAGCGGGAGCTACAATGAGCAGTTCTTC | CASGPSGSYNEQFF
TRBJ2-7 | 14 | . | TRBV7-8 | . | TGTGCCAGCAGCTTTGGGCAGCCAGCCTACGAGCAGTACTTC | CASSFGQPAYEQYF
TRBJ2-7 | 15 | once | TRBV7-6 | . | TGTGCCAGCAGCTTAAGTAGTAGCACAGGAGACGAGCAGTACTTC | CASSLSSSTGDEQYF
TRBJ2-7 | 15 | . | TRBV7-9 | TRBD2 | TGTGCCAGCAGCATAACTAGCGGGAACTCCTACGAGCAGTACTTC | CASSITSGNSYEQYF
TRBJ1-3 | 15 | . | TRBV10-2 | . | TGCGCCAGCAGTGAATCGGTATCCTCTGGAAACACCATATATTTT | CASSESVSSGNTIYF
TRBJ2-1 | 13 | . | TRBV7-9 | TRBD1 | TGTGCCAGCAGGACTACAGGGGGCGATGAGCAGTTCTTC | CASRTTGGDEQFF
TRBJ2-5 | 15 | . | TRBV5-1 | . | TGCGCCAGCAGCTTGGAAACGGGGGGCTTGCAGACCCAGTACTTC | CASSLETGGLQTQYF
TRBJ1-5 | 18 | once | TRBV4-1 | . | TGCGCCAGCAGCCAAGAAATCTCCGGAGTCTATAGCAATCAGCCCCAGCATTTT | CASSQEISGVYSNQPQHF
TRBJ1-1 | 15 | . | TRBV28 | TRBD1 | TGTGCCAGCAGTTATCCACAGGGGATAGCCACTGAAGCTTTCTTT | CASSYPQGIATEAFF
TRBJ2-1 | 16 | . | TRBV2 | TRBD2 | TGTGCCAGCAGTGATGGAGGCGGGAGCTCCTACAATGAGCAGTTCTTC | CASSDGGGSSYNEQFF
TRBJ2-7 | 14 | . | TRBV7-6 | TRBD2 | TGTGCCAGCAGCTTCCGGACTAGCGGATACGAGCAGTACTTC | CASSFRTSGYEQYF
TRBJ2-7 | 13 | . | TRBV11-2 | TRBD2 | TGTGCCAGCAGCTTGTGGACTAGCTACGAGCAGTACTTC | CASSLWTSYEQYF
TRBJ1-1 | 14 | . | TRBV2 | . | TGTGCCAGCGGGGAGAACCTAGGGAACACTGAAGCTTTCTTT | CASGENLGNTEAFF
TRBJ1-4 | 16 | . | TRBV18 | TRBD1 | TGTGCCAGCTCACTCAACACCGGGACAGGGGATGAAAAACTGTTTTTT | CASSLNTGTGDEKLFF
TRBJ2-7 | 15 | . | TRBV5-1 | . | TGCGCCAGCAGCTTGGCCGGGGGTATCTCCCACGAGCAGTACTTC | CASSLAGGISHEQYF
TRBJ2-5 | 15 | . | TRBV7-2 | TRBD1 | TGTGCCAGCAGCCGAACGACAGGGGTTGGAGAGACCCAGTACTTC | CASSRTTGVGETQYF
TRBJ2-4 | 18 | . | TRBV7-9 | . | TGTGCCAGCAGCTCAGAACGGACTGCAGTCTTAGCCAAAAACATTCAGTACTTC | CASSSERTAVLAKNIQYF
TRBJ1-2 | 16 | once | TRBV9 | . | TGTGCCAGCAGCCTCGGCGGGATCCCGGGCGACTATGGCTACACCTTC | CASSLGGIPGDYGYTF
TRBJ2-5 | 12 | . | TRBV2 | . | TGTGCCAGCAGTGAAGCGACTGGGACCCAGTACTTC | CASSEATGTQYF
TRBJ1-1 | 14 | . | TRBV18 | . | TGTGCCAGCTCAAGGGAACAGGGTAACACTGAAGCTTTCTTT | CASSREQGNTEAFF
TRBJ2-7 | 13 | . | TRBV4-1 | . | TGCGCCAGCAGCCGCACAGGGCGGGAGGAGCAGTACTTC | CASSRTGREEQYF
TRBJ2-1 | 13 | . | TRBV9 | . | TGTGCCAGCAGCGTAGGGAGCCCCAATGAGCAGTTCTTC | CASSVGSPNEQFF
TRBJ2-5 | 15 | . | TRBV5-1 | . | TGCGCCAGCAGCTTTCGAGTTAACAGGCAAGAGACCCAGTACTTC | CASSFRVNRQETQYF
TRBJ2-2 | 14 | . | TRBV6-4 | TRBD2 | TGTGCCAGCAGCGGGGGGGCGAACACCGGGGAGCTGTTTTTT | CASSGGANTGELFF
TRBJ1-5 | 17 | once | TRBV6-1 | . | TGTGCCAGCAGTGAAGCGGGGCACCGGGTTGATAATCAGCCCCAGCATTTT | CASSEAGHRVDNQPQHF
TRBJ2-7 | 14 | . | TRBV28 | TRBD2 | TGTGCCAGCAGACAAACTAGCGGAGCCTACGAGCAGTACTTC | CASRQTSGAYEQYF
TRBJ2-3 | 15 | . | TRBV4-1 | TRBD2 | TGCGCCAGCAGCCAAGACGCGGGAGGTACAGATACGCAGTATTTT | CASSQDAGGTDTQYF
TRBJ1-1 | 16 | . | TRBV9 | TRBD1 | TGTGCCAGCAGCGAAGACCGGGACAGGGTTGGCACTGAAGCTTTCTTT | CASSEDRDRVGTEAFF
TRBJ1-1 | 14 | . | TRBV27 | . | TGTGCCAGCAGTTTTAGGCCGGGGAACACTGAAGCTTTCTTT | CASSFRPGNTEAFF
TRBJ2-1 | 17 | . | TRBV19 | TRBD2 | TGTGCCAGTAGTACACGCCTGGCGGGAGACCCCTACAATGAGCAGTTCTTC | CASSTRLAGDPYNEQFF
TRBJ2-1 | 15 | . | TRBV19 | TRBD2 | TGTGCCAGTAGTATGGGGCTAGCGGGAGACAATGAGCAGTTCTTC | CASSMGLAGDNEQFF
TRBJ1-4 | 14 | . | TRBV7-2 | TRBD1 | TGTGCCAGCAGCGGGACAGGACGTAATGAAAAACTGTTTTTT | CASSGTGRNEKLFF
TRBJ1-2 | 16 | . | TRBV5-6 | . | TGTGCCAGCAGCTTGATAGATGTTATGGGGCTCGGAGGCTACACCTTC | CASSLIDVMGLGGYTF
TRBJ2-5 | 13 | . | TRBV2 | . | TGTGCCAGCAGGTCTGGTCAGGGCGAGACCCAGTACTTC | CASRSGQGETQYF
TRBJ2-7 | 13 | . | TRBV6-5 | . | TGTGCCAGCAGTTATTCCAGGTCCTACGAGCAGTACTTC | CASSYSRSYEQYF
TRBJ2-1 | 17 | once | TRBV7-9 | . | TGTGCCAGCAGCTTAGACTTTGGGGGGTCTTTTTACAATGAGCAGTTCTTC | CASSLDFGGSFYNEQFF
TRBJ2-1 | 15 | . | TRBV30 | TRBD2 | TGTGCCTGGAGTGTACCCAGCGGGAGGGTTCCTGAGCAGTTCTTC | CAWSVPSGRVPEQFF
TRBJ2-2 | 16 | . | TRBV21-1 | . | TGTGCCAGCAGGACAGGGTGGGAGCCGAACACCGGGGAGCTGTTTTTT | CASRTGWEPNTGELFF
TRBJ1-4 | 15 | . | TRBV5-1 | TRBD1 | TGCGCCAGCAGTTCGACCGGGACAGGGGTTGAAAAACTGTTTTTT | CASSSTGTGVEKLFF
TRBJ1-1 | 15 | . | TRBV19 | TRBD1 | TGTGCCAGTACCCCAGAGACAGGGGCTGGCACTGAAGCTTTCTTT | CASTPETGAGTEAFF
TRBJ1-1 | 13 | . | TRBV29-1 | TRBD1 | TGCAGCGTTGAAGGTGACAGGGTGGTTGAAGCTTTCTTT | CSVEGDRVVEAFF